This paragraph covers one T cell receptor beta chain sequence. Antigen unknown. The record originates from a study of human versus mouse CDR3 diversity and MHC coevolution. This CDR3 has 13 amino acids. Losses at the gene ends were 5 bases for V and 7 bases for J; bases not matched to a gene: 4. Germline loops: CDR1 MNHEY, CDR2 SVGAGI. Study outcomes and limitations: Roughly six MHC II alleles selected the human T cells.

This table comes from immunoSEQ multiplex PCR, and its TCRdb copy is limited to in-frame clones, with some not included. Seen here are about 83,000 clones, 80% to 95% observed once, and the top ten hold 0.15%. The sequencing sample was made of naive CD4+ T cells from blood. This sample's subset: CD45RO-negative CD62L-positive naive CD4 T cells. This chain links TRBV6-5 with TRBJ1-2, with 10 bases that match TRBD1. The TCR sequence derives from a person aged 25-75 years in good health. The CDR3 nucleotides read TGTGCCAGCAGTGACCGGGACAGGGGTGGCTACACCTTC. It yields the protein CASSDRDRGGYTF.